This T cell receptor beta chain was found in a study of blood T cells in healthy people across ages. Study results and limitations: Per million T cells, the diversity of TCR beta decreased roughly linearly as age advanced.

As for this clonotype: The antigen remains undetermined.

A second PCR, run for about 7 to 11 cycles, used a sample-barcoded 5' primer plus a J-beta primer mix. MiXCR, applied by TCRdb to the 5' RACE reads, yields one record per CDR3 protein. The repertoire includes 1,100,000 or so distinct CDR3 sequences, under 55% of them detected once, and around 18% sits in the top ten. Healthy Caucasian individuals from Russia aged about 6 to 100 served as donors. A minimum of 6 micrograms of total RNA was extracted per sample. J lost 4 bases, V lost 1 base, and 10 bases had no gene match. From germline, CDR1 is DFQATT and CDR2 SNEGSKA (reference sequence). This CDR3 comprises 17 residues.

The V call is TRBV20-1, the J call TRBJ2-5; 12 positions agree with TRBD2. The receptor's source is an older woman in good health. The sample taken for sequencing was blood. This CDR3 reads CSARVKSGLAGRETQYF. The CDR3 coding sequence is TGCAGTGCTAGAGTTAAATCCGGACTAGCGGGAAGAGAGACCCAGTACTTC.